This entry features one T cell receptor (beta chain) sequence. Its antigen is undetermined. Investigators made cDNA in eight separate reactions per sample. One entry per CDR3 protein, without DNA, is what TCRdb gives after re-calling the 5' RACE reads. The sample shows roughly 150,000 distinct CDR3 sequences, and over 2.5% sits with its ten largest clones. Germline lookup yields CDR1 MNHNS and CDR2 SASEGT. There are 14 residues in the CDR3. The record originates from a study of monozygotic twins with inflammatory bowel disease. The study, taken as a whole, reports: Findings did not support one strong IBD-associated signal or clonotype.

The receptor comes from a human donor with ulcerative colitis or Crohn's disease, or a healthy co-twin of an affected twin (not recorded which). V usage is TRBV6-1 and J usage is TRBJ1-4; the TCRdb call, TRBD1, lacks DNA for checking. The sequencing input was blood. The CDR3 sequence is CASSGGHRDEKLFF.